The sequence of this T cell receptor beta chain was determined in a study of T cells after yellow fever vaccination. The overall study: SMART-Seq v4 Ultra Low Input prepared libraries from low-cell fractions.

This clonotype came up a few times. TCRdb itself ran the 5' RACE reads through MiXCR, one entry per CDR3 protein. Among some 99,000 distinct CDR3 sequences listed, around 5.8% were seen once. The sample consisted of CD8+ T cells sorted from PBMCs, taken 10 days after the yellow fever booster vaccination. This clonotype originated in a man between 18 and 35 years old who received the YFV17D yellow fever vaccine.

CDR3 DNA sequence: TGTGCCAGCAGCCTGATTGGGGCTTCGTCAGGGGCCGTAAACACTGAAGCTTTCTTT. It encodes CASSLIGASSGAVNTEAFF. V gene TRBV12-3 or TRBV12-4 combines with J gene TRBJ1-1, with D tentatively TRBD1 (6 bases). V shed 6 bases and J shed 2 bases, with 28 bases lying between them. The CDR3 length is 19 residues.